This T cell receptor (beta chain) was captured by sequencing in a study of blood T cell repertoires in COVID-19. The germline V gene has CDR1 ENHRY and CDR2 SYGVKD. The CDR3 spans 15 residues. V shed 4 bases and J shed 1 base, with 13 bases lying between them. How the authors handled the data: Amplification with reference gene primers provided the estimates of nucleated cell counts. Profiled with immunoSEQ multiplex PCR; TCRdb holds only in-frame clones, not every one. That table is the source of V, J and clone size, and D and trimming were worked out from the DNA. The sample shows about 78,000 clones, about 89% of them seen only once.

Sequenced material: peripheral blood. This sequence originates from a man in his fifties with active or convalescent COVID-19. The chain carries TRBV10-3 and TRBJ1-1; TRBD1 might be the D (6 bases). CDR3 nucleotide sequence: TGTGCCATCAGTGCCGGGGGGCGGGAGAACACTGAAGCTTTCTTT. Amino acid sequence: CAISAGGRENTEAFF.